Listed here are 20 T cell receptor beta chains from one sample, sequenced in a study of immune characteristics of hereditary and idiopathic chronic pancreatitis. Total pancreatectomy with islet autotransplantation was the source of the chronic pancreatitis pancreas tissue. Using immunoSEQ multiplex PCR, the repertoire was profiled, and TCRdb retains in-frame clones only, with some absent. In the table there are around 6,200 clones, roughly 70% of which are singletons. Source material: pancreas tissue with hereditary chronic pancreatitis. These receptor sequences come from a human donor with chronic pancreatitis.

The CDR3 DNA reads TGTGCCAGCAGTGAACTTAGGGCAACAAACGGGGCCAAAAACATTCAGTACTTC. Translation: CASSELRATNGAKNIQYF. The rearrangement uses TRBV6-1 and TRBJ2-4; D uncertain. Germline CDR1 MNHNS, CDR2 SASEGT. The CDR3 is 18 amino acids. Trimming removed 2 bases at V and 1 base at J, with 18 bases between.

The chain carries TRBV19 and TRBJ2-5, with unresolved D. This CDR3 has 14 amino acids. Germline CDR1 and CDR2: LNHDA and SQIVND (reference sequence). V lost 5 bases and J 3 bases, leaving 13 bases between the germline ends. CDR3 DNA: TGTGCCAGTAGTCCGGTCGGCAGTGAAGAGACCCAGTACTTC. As protein: CASSPVGSEETQYF.

The chain has TRBV6-2 or TRBV6-3 and TRBJ1-5; TRBD1 might be the D (5 bases). Trimming left V 1 base short and J 4 bases short, with 14 bases between. Germline-derived CDR1 and CDR2 are MNHEY and SVGEGT. The CDR3 consists of 16 residues. Here the CDR3 reads CASSYFWGSGNQPQHF. The CDR3 DNA follows: TGTGCCAGCAGTTACTTCTGGGGTTCAGGGAATCAGCCCCAGCATTTT.

The V and J genes are TRBV9 and TRBJ2-7; D may be TRBD1 (5 bases). Trimming shortened V by 2 bases and J by 4 bases, and 13 bases separated the two germline ends. Germline values: CDR1 SGDLS, CDR2 YYNGEE. The CDR3 covers 14 residues. In nucleotides, the CDR3 is TGTGCCAGCAGCGTCGACTCACAGGATTACGAGCAGTACTTC. Translating it yields CASSVDSQDYEQYF. Variable domain in full (rest from reference TRBV9 and TRBJ2-7): DSGVTQTPKHLITATGQRVTLRCSPRSGDLSVYWYQQSLDQGLQFLIQYYNGEERAKGNILERFSAQQFPDLHSELNLSSLELGDSALYFCASSVDSQDYEQYFGPGTRLTVT.

This chain links TRBV19 with TRBJ2-5, with D perhaps TRBD2 (5 bases). CDR1 and CDR2 from the germline V gene are LNHDA and SQIVND (reference sequence). The CDR3 is 14 amino acids. Trimming stripped 3 bases from V and 3 bases from J, with 11 bases between. CDR3 DNA: TGTGCCAGTAGTATCCGGGGTGCCGAAGAGACCCAGTACTTC. The encoded protein is CASSIRGAEETQYF.

The chain combines TRBV6-1 with TRBJ2-2; weak D call: TRBD2 (5 bases). This CDR3 comprises 16 residues. V lost 4 bases and J lost 0, with 12 bases in between. Germline V CDR1 and CDR2: MNHNS, SASEGT. The CDR3 reads CASSGVGSPNTGELFF. The CDR3 DNA reads as TGTGCCAGCAGTGGGGTAGGGAGCCCGAACACCGGGGAGCTGTTTTTT.

The CDR3 DNA reads TGTGCCGGCCTTCATCCGGGACAGGGAAGGTCCTACTCTGGAAACACCATATATTTT. Translation gives CAGLHPGQGRSYSGNTIYF. The J gene is TRBJ1-3, the V gene TRBV5-4, with 9 bases aligning to TRBD1. The germline V gene has CDR1 SGHNT and CDR2 YYREEE (reference sequence). This CDR3 comprises 19 residues. V shed 10 bases and J 0 bases; nucleotides not matched to a gene: 20. Using reference TRBV5-4 and TRBJ1-3 for the parts outside the CDR3, the full variable domain is ETGVTQSPTHLIKTRGQQVTLRCSSQSGHNTVSWYQQALGQGPQFIFQYYREEENGRGNFPPRFSGLQFPNYSSELNVNALELDDSALYLCAGLHPGQGRSYSGNTIYFGEGSWLTVV.

The chain links TRBV10-3 to TRBJ2-7; D call uncertain. Germline CDR1 ENHRY, CDR2 SYGVKD. This CDR3 region has 15 residues. The V and J ends lost 0 bases and 4 bases respectively, with 13 bases between them. The CDR3 coding sequence is TGTGCCATCAGTGAGTCTTTGGGCTTAAGGTACGAGCAGTACTTC. It specifies CAISESLGLRYEQYF.

The chain uses TRBV7-9 and TRBJ2-6; D uncertain. Deletions cut 5 bases from V and 2 bases from J, with 16 bases between. From germline, CDR1 is SEHNR and CDR2 FQNEAQ (reference sequence). This CDR3 has 17 residues. CDR3 residues: CASSNPTPWAGANVLTF. The CDR3, as DNA: TGTGCCAGCAGCAATCCTACACCCTGGGCTGGGGCCAACGTCCTGACTTTC.

V usage is TRBV28 and J usage is TRBJ1-2; 10 nucleotides agree with TRBD1. The ends lost 6 bases at V and 2 bases at J; junction bases unmatched: 3. The germline V gene has CDR1 MDHEN and CDR2 SYDVKM. The CDR3 spans 14 residues. CDR3 nucleotides: TGTGCCAGCAGGAAGACAGGGGGCAACTATGGCTACACCTTC. This encodes CASRKTGGNYGYTF.

This chain joins TRBV28 and TRBJ2-1; TRBD2 matches at 12 bases. V trimming: 4 bases; J trimming: 6 bases; junction bases outside the gene matches: 7. Germline values: CDR1 MDHEN, CDR2 SYDVKM. This CDR3 spans 16 amino acids. CDR3 protein: CASSWASGGAGNEQFF. CDR3 bases: TGTGCCAGCAGTTGGGCTAGCGGGGGGGCGGGCAATGAGCAGTTCTTC.

This clone was recorded a few times. The chain has TRBV27 and TRBJ2-7; D may be TRBD2 (6 bases). Germline V lookup: CDR1 MNHEY, CDR2 SMNVEV (reference sequence). V was clipped by 4 bases and J by 4 bases, with 8 bases between them. CDR3 size: 12 residues. As DNA, the CDR3 is TGTGCCAGCAGTTCCGGGGGATACGAGCAGTACTTC. Its protein product is CASSSGGYEQYF.

The rearrangement links TRBV19 to TRBJ2-7; 8 bases fit TRBD2. Germline V CDR1 and CDR2: LNHDA, SQIVND (reference sequence). This CDR3 has 11 amino acids. The chain's CDR3 is CANPRGGASNV. The CDR3 bases are TGTGCCAACCCCCGGGGGGGCGCATCTAACGTC.

This sequence joins TRBV7-8 and TRBJ2-2, with unresolved D. Trimming pared 3 bases from V and 7 bases from J, leaving 12 bases between. CDR3 length equals 14 residues. Germline V CDR1 and CDR2: SGHVS, FQNEAQ. CDR3 in amino acids: CASSFEALGGELFF. The CDR3 nucleotides are TGTGCCAGCAGCTTCGAGGCCCTGGGCGGGGAGCTGTTTTTT.

The chain is built from TRBV15 and TRBJ1-4; D call uncertain. Germline V gene sequence: CDR1 LNHNV, CDR2 YYDKDF (reference sequence). The CDR3 extends over 15 amino acids. Trimming stripped 0 bases from V and 7 bases from J, with 12 bases between. CDR3 in amino acids: CATSRDGEGSEKLFF. For the CDR3, the DNA is TGTGCCACCAGCAGAGATGGGGAAGGGAGTGAAAAACTGTTTTTT.

This clone appeared a few times. The gene calls are TRBV6-5 and TRBJ2-3; D is possibly TRBD2 (7 bases). The V end was cut by 7 bases, the J end by 1 base, with 15 bases between. Looked up from germline, CDR1 is MNHEY and CDR2 is SVGAGI. This CDR3 is 15 amino acids long. This CDR3 is CASTRGAGGTDTQYF. The CDR3 DNA reads as TGTGCCAGCACCAGGGGCGCGGGGGGCACAGATACGCAGTATTTT.

The V gene is TRBV25-1, the J gene TRBJ1-2, with D perhaps matching TRBD1 (6 bases). The CDR3 totals 14 residues. The germline V and J ends were trimmed by 2 bases and 3 bases, with 10 bases remaining between them. CDR1 and CDR2 (germline): MGHDK, SYGVNS. The CDR3 reads CASSEEGGDYGYTF. DNA of the CDR3: TGTGCCAGCAGTGAAGAGGGGGGCGACTATGGCTACACCTTC.

The chain is built from TRBV7-9 and TRBJ1-2; TRBD1 aligns across 9 bases. With 1 base clipped from V and 0 bases from J, the junction kept 12 bases outside the gene matches. Germline V gene lookup returns CDR1 SEHNR and CDR2 FQNEAQ (reference sequence). The CDR3 is made up of 19 amino acids. The CDR3 region has the DNA TGTGCCAGCAGCTTAGACGGAACAGGGGGCCGTCCACCTAACTATGGCTACACCTTC. Translated: CASSLDGTGGRPPNYGYTF.

This clone is categorized as large. The rearrangement joins TRBV27 to TRBJ1-1; no reliable D call. Germline V gene lookup returns CDR1 MNHEY and CDR2 SMNVEV (reference sequence). This CDR3 is 13 amino acids long. Trimming took 6 bases from V and 1 from J, leaving 9 bases between them. The CDR3 DNA reads TGTGCCAGCAGCCTCTCTCCGAACACTGAAGCTTTCTTT. Protein product: CASSLSPNTEAFF.

V gene TRBV5-1 combines with J gene TRBJ2-7; 9 bases are a match to TRBD2. The trim removed 6 bases at V and 4 bases at J, leaving 8 bases unmatched. In germline, CDR1 is SGHRS, CDR2 YFSETQ. This CDR3 is built from 14 residues. The CDR3 sequence: CASTVAGELYEQYF. CDR3 nucleotide sequence: TGCGCCAGCACCGTAGCGGGGGAGCTTTACGAGCAGTACTTC.